The entry below gives a single T cell receptor (beta chain) sequence along with its context. Its antigen is not identified. Drawn from each donor were 8.5 to 10 milliliters of peripheral blood. V shed 3 bases and J 3 bases; nucleotides not matched to a gene: 5. The CDR3 totals 14 residues. In germline, CDR1 is SGHRS, CDR2 YFSETQ. The entry originates in a study of blood T cells in healthy people across ages. A second PCR of roughly 7 to 11 cycles used a sample-barcoded 5' primer and a J-beta primer mix. TCRdb used MiXCR to reprocess the 5' RACE reads, holding one entry per CDR3 protein. Here the sample spans about 560,000 distinct CDR3 sequences, 25% to 35% being singletons. Broader study findings: Roughly linear declines in TCR beta diversity per million T cells occurred with age.

This same sample was also taken into another study, of T cells of mothers and their children.

Sequences were obtained from blood. The chain employs TRBV5-1 and TRBJ2-5, with TRBD1 matching 7 bases. This clonotype was sampled from a boy younger than 10 in good health. The CDR3 DNA is TGCGCCAGCAGCTCGGGACAGAATAAAGAGACCCAGTACTTC. Its protein is CASSSGQNKETQYF.